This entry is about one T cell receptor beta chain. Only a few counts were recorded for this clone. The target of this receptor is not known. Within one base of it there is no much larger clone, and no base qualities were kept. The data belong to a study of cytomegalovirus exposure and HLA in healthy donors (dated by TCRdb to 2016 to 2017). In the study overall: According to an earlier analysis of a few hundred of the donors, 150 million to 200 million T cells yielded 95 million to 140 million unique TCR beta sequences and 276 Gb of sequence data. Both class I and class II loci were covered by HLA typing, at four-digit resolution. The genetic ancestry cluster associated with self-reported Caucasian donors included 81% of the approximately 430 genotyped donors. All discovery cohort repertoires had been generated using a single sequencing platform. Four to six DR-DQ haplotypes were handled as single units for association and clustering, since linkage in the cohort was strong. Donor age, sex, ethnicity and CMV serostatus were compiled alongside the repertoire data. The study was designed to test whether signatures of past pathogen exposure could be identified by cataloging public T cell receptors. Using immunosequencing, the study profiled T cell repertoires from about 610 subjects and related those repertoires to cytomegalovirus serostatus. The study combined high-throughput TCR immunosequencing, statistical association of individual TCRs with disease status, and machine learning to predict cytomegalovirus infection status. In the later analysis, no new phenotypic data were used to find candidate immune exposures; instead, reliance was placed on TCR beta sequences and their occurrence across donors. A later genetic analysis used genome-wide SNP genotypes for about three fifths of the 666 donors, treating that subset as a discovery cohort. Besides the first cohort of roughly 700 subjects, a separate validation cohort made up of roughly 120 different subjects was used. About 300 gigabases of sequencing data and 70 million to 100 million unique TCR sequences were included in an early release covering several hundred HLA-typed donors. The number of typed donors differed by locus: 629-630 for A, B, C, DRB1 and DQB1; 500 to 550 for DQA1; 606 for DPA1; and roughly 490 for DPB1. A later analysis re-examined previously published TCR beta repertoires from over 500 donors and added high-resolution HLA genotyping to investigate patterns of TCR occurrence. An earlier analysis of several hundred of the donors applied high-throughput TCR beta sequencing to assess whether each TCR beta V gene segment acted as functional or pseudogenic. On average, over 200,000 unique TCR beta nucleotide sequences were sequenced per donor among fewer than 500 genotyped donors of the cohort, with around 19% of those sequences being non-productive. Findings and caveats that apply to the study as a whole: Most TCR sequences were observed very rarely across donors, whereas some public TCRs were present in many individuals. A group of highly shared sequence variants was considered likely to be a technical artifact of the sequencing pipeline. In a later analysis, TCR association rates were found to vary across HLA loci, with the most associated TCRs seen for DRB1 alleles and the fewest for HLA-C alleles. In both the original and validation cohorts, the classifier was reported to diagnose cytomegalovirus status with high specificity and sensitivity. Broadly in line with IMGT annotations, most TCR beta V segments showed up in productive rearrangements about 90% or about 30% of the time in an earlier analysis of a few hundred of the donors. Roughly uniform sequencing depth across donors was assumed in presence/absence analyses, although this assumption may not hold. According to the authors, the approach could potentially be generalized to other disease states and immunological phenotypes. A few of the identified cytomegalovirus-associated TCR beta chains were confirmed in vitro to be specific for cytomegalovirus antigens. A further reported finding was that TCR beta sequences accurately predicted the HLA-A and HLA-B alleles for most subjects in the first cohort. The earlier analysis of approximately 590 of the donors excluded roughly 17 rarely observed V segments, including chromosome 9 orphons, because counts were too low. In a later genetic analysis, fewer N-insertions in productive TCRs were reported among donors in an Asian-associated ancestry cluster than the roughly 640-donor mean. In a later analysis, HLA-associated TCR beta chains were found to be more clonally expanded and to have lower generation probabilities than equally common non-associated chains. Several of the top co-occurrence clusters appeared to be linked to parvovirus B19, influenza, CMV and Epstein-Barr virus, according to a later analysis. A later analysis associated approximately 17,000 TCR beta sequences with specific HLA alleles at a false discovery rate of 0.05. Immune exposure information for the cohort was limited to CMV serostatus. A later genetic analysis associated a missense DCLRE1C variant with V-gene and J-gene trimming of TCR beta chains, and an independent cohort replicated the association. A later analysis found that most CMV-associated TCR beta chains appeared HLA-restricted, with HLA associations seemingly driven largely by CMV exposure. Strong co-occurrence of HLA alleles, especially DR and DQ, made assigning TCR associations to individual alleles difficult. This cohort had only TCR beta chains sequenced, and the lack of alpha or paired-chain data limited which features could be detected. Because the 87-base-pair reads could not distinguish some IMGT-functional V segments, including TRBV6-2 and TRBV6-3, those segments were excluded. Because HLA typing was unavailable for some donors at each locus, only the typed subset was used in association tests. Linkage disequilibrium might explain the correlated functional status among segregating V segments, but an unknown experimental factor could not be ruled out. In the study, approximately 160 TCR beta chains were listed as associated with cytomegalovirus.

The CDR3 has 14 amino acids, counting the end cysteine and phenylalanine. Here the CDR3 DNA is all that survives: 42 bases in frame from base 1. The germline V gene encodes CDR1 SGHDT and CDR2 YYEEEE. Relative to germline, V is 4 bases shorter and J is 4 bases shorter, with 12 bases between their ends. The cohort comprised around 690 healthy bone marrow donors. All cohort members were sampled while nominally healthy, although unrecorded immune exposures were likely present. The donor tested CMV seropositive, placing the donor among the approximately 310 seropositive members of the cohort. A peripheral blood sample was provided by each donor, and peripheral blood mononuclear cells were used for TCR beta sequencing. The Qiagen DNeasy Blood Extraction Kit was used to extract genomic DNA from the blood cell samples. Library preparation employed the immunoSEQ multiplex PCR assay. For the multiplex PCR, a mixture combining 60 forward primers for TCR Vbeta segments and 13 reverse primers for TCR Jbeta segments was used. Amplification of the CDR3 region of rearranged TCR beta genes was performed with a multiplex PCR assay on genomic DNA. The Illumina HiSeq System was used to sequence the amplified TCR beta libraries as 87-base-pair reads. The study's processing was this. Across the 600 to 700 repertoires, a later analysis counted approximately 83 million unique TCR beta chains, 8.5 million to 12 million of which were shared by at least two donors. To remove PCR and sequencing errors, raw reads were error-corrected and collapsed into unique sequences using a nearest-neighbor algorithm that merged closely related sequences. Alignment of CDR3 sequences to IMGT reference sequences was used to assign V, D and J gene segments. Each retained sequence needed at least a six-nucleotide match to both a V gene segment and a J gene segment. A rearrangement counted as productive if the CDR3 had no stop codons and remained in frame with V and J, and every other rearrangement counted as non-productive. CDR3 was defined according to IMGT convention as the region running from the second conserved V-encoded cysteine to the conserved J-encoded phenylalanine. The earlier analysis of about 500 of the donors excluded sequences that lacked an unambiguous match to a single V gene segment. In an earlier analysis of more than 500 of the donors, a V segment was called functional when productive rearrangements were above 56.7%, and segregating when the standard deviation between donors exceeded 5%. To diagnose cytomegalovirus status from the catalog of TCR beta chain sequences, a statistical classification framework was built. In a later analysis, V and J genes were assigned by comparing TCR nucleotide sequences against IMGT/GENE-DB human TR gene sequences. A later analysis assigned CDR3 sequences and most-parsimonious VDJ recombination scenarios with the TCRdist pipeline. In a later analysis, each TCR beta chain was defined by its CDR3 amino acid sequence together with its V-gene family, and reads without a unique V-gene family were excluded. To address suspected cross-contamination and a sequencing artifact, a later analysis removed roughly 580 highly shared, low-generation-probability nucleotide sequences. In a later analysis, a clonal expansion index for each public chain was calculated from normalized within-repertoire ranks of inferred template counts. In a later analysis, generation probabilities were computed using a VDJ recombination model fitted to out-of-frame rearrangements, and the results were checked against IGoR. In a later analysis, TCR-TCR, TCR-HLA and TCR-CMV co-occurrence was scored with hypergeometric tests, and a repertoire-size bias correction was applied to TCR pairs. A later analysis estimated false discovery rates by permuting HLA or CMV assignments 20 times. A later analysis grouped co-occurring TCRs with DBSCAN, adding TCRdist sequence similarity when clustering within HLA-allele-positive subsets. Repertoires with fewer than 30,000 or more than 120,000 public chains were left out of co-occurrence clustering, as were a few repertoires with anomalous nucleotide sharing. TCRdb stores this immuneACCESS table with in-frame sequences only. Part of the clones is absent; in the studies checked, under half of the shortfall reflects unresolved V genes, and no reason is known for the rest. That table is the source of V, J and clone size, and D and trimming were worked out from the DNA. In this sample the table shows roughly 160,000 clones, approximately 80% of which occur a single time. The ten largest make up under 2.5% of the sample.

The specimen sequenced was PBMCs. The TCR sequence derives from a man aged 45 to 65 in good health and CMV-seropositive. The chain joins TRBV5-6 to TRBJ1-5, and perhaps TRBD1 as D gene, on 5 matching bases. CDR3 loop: CASSGTGGNQPQHF. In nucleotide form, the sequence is TGTGCCAGCAGCGGGACCGGGGGGAATCAGCCCCAGCATTTT.